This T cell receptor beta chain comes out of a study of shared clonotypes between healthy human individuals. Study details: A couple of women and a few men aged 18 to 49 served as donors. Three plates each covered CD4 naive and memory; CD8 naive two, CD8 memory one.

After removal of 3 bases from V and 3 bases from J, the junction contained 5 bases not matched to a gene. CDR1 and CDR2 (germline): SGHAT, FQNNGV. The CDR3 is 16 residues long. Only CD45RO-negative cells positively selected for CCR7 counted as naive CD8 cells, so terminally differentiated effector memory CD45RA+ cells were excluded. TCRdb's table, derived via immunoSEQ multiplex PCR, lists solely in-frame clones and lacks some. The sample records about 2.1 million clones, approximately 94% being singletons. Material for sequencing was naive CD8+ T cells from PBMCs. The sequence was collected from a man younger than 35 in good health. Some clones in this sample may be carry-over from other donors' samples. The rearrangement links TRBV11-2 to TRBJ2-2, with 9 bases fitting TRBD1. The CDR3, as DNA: TGTGCCAGCAGCTTCTCTCGACAGGGGGACACCGGGGAGCTGTTTTTT. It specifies CASSFSRQGDTGELFF.